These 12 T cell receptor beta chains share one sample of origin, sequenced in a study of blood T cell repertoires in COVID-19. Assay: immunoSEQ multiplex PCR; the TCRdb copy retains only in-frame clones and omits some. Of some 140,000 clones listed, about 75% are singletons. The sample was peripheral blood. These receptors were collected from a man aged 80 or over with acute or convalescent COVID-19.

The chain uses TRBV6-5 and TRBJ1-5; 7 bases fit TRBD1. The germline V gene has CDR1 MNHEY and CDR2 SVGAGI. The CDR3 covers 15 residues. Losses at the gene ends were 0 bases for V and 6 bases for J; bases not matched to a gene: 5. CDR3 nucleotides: TGTGCCAGCAGTTACTCGTGGGCAGGGGGTCAGCCCCAGCATTTT. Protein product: CASSYSWAGGQPQHF.

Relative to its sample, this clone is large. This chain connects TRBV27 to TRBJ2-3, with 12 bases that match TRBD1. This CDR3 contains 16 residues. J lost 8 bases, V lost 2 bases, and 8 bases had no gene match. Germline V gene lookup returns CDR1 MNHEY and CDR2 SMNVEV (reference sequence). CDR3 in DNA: TGTGCCAGCAGTTTAACGTTAGGGACAGGGGGCGTTACGCAGTATTTT. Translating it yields CASSLTLGTGGVTQYF.

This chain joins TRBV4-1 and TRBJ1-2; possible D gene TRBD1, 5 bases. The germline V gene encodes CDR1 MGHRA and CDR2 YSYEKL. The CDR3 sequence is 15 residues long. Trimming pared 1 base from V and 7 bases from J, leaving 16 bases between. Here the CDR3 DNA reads TGCGCCAGCAGCCAAGTCGAACAGGCTACATTTGGCTACACCTTC. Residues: CASSQVEQATFGYTF.

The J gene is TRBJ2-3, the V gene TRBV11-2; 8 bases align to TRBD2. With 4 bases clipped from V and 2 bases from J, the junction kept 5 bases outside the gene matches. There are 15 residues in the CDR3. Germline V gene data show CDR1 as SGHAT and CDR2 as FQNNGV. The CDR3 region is CASSSPAGVTDTQYF. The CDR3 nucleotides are TGTGCCAGCAGCTCTCCAGCGGGGGTCACAGATACGCAGTATTTT.

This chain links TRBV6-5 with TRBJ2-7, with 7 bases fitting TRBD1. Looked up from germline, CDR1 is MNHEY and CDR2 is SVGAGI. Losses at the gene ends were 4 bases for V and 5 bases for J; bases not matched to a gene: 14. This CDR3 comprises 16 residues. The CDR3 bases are TGTGCCAGCAGTTCACCCCGAAGACAGGGTGTCAACGAGCAGTACTTC. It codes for CASSSPRRQGVNEQYF.

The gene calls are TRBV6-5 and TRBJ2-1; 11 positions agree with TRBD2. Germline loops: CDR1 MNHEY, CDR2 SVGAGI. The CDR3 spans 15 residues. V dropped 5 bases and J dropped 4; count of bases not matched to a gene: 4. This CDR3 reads CASSMGLAEYNEQFF. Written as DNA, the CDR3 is TGTGCCAGCAGTATGGGACTAGCGGAATACAATGAGCAGTTCTTC.

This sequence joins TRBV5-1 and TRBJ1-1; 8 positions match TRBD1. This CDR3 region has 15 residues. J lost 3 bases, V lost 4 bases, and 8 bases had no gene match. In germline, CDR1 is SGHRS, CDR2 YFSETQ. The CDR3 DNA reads TGCGCCAGCAGCCAAAGGGCAGGGGGCTACACTGAAGCTTTCTTT. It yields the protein CASSQRAGGYTEAFF.

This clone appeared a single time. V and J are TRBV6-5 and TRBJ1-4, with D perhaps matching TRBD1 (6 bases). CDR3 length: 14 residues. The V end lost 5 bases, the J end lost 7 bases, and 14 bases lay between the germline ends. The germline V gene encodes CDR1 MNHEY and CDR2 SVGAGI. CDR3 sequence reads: CASSPQGRAEKLFF. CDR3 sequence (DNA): TGTGCCAGCAGTCCCCAGGGGCGGGCTGAAAAACTGTTTTTT.

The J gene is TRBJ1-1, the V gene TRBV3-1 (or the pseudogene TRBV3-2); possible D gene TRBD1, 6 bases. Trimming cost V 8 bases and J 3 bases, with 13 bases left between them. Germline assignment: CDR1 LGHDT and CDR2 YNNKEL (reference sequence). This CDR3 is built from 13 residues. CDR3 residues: CASSQGKHTEAFF. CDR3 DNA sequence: TGTGCCAGCTCTCAGGGGAAACACACTGAAGCTTTCTTT.

CDR3 loop: CASSQTTSGGAHEQFF. The CDR3 region has the DNA TGTGCCAGCAGCCAGACTACTAGCGGGGGGGCCCATGAGCAGTTCTTC. The chain employs TRBV3-1 (or the pseudogene TRBV3-2) and TRBJ2-1, with 13 bases identical to TRBD2. The CDR3 runs to 16 residues. Germline CDR1 and CDR2: LGHDT and YNNKEL (reference sequence). Unmatched junction bases numbered 7, after V lost 3 bases and J lost 8 bases.

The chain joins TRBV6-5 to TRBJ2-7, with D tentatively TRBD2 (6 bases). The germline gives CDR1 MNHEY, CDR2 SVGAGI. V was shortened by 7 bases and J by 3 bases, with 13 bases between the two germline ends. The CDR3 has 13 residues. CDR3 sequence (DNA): TGTGCCAGCACCCTCTCGGGGGTCTACGAGCAGTACTTC. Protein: CASTLSGVYEQYF.

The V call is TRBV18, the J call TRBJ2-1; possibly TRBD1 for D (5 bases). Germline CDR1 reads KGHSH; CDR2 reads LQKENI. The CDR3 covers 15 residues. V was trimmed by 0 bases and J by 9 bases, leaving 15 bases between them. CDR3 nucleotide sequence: TGTGCCAGCTCACCACCGGGCCGAGAACAGGCTGAGCAGTTCTTC. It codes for CASSPPGREQAEQFF.